The sequence of this T cell receptor (beta chain) was determined in a study of cytomegalovirus exposure and HLA in healthy donors. Study details: Earlier results showed approximately 110 million unique TCR beta sequences derived from approximately 170 million T cells. Study outcomes and limitations: It was fewer than 200 TCR beta chains that were listed as cytomegalovirus-associated. Most TCR sequences proved rare, with some public TCRs found in many donors. Reported performance of the classifier showed diagnosis of cytomegalovirus status with high specificity and sensitivity.

A note on this clone: Its antigen is undetermined.

V shed 5 bases and J 4 bases; nucleotides not matched to a gene: 10. This CDR3 spans 15 amino acids. Germline V lookup: CDR1 SGHTA, CDR2 FQGTGA. The primer mix had 60 Vbeta and 13 Jbeta primers. The protocol was immunoSEQ multiplex PCR, while the TCRdb copy is restricted to in-frame clones and leaves out a portion. The table lists 150,000 to 200,000 clones, roughly 79% of them singletons, with about 2.1% in the top ten. This TCR derives from a man aged 25-40 years in good health and CMV-seronegative. This chain connects TRBV7-3 to TRBJ2-7, with 8 bases aligning to TRBD2. Sample: PBMCs. CDR3 sequence: CASSAFGGGQYEQYF. CDR3 sequence (DNA): TGTGCCAGCAGCGCCTTCGGGGGGGGGCAGTACGAGCAGTACTTC.